Included here is one T cell receptor beta chain sequence, with context. The data are from a study of blood T cell repertoires in COVID-19. This table comes from immunoSEQ multiplex PCR, and its TCRdb copy is limited to in-frame clones, with some not included. This table holds about 180,000 clones, 88% found once. There are 13 residues in the CDR3. Germline loops: CDR1 DFQATT, CDR2 SNEGSKA (reference sequence). With 3 bases clipped from V and 8 bases from J, the junction kept 8 bases outside the gene matches. The sequenced sample was peripheral blood. The V and J genes are TRBV20-1 and TRBJ1-2; TRBD1 matches 8 bases. The TCR sequence derives from a young woman with acute or convalescent COVID-19. In DNA form, the CDR3 reads TGCAGTGCTAGTCCCAGGGGGCAACGGGGCTACACCTTC. Translating it yields CSASPRGQRGYTF.